The clone carrying this TCR beta chain was counted only a few times. This entry is derived from a study of identical twins. TCRdb reanalysed the 5' RACE reads using MiXCR and keeps one entry per CDR3 protein. The sample contains around 1.7 million distinct CDR3 sequences, more than 30% of which appear only once. This CDR3 region has 19 residues. V gave up 4 bases and J gave up 0 bases; unmatched junction bases: 15. Germline CDR1 and CDR2: SGHDN and FVKESK. This chain links TRBV14 with TRBJ2-1; TRBD1 agrees at 7 bases. Sequenced input: cord blood. The source of this sequence is a newborn girl in good health. As DNA, the CDR3 is TGTGCCAGCAGCCCCCTGGGAAAAGGGGGCTCTAGCTCCTACAATGAGCAGTTCTTC. This gives the protein CASSPLGKGGSSSYNEQFF.